The rows below give T cell receptor beta chains drawn from one sample of a study of early T cells in non-severe SARS-CoV-2 infection. TCRdb re-analysed the 5' RACE reads in MiXCR, keeping a single row per CDR3 protein. The sample lists tens of thousands of distinct CDR3 sequences; less than 15% were seen once. The material sequenced was whole blood. The source is an adult who was a healthcare worker with PCR-confirmed SARS-CoV-2 infection or an uninfected control (not recorded which). Each CDR3 is given with its conserved first and last residue. D genes are given only for firm matches. Expanded clones are given a class, and other clones once, few, many or no size at all.

CDR3aa: CSARAGQGMKTQYF
CDR3nt: TGCAGTGCTAGAGCCGGCCAGGGCATGAAGACCCAGTACTTC
j_gene: TRBJ2-5
v_gene: TRBV20-1
d_gene: .
abundance: few

CDR3aa: CAWSVRRTYGYTF
CDR3nt: TGTGCCTGGAGTGTACGTAGGACTTATGGCTACACCTTC
j_gene: TRBJ1-2
v_gene: TRBV30
d_gene: .
abundance: .

CDR3aa: CASSLFDRGETQYF
CDR3nt: TGTGCCAGCAGCTTGTTTGATCGGGGGGAGACCCAGTACTTC
j_gene: TRBJ2-5
v_gene: TRBV5-4
d_gene: .
abundance: .

CDR3aa: CASSRQGSTEAFF
CDR3nt: TGTGCCAGCAGTCGACAGGGGAGCACTGAAGCTTTCTTT
j_gene: TRBJ1-1
v_gene: TRBV27
d_gene: TRBD1
abundance: .

CDR3aa: CASSFLAHPGTGSYEQYF
CDR3nt: TGTGCCAGCAGTTTTTTAGCCCACCCCGGGACTGGATCCTACGAGCAGTACTTC
j_gene: TRBJ2-7
v_gene: TRBV28
d_gene: .
abundance: few

CDR3aa: CASSLGGVDRDKEQFF
CDR3nt: TGTGCCAGCAGCTTGGGGGGTGTTGACAGGGATAAAGAACAGTTCTTC
j_gene: TRBJ2-1
v_gene: TRBV5-4
d_gene: TRBD1
abundance: many

CDR3aa: CASSQKTGGGTDTQYF
CDR3nt: TGCGCCAGCAGCCAAAAGACAGGGGGCGGAACAGATACGCAGTATTTT
j_gene: TRBJ2-3
v_gene: TRBV4-1
d_gene: TRBD1
abundance: .

CDR3aa: CASSATGSPDTQYF
CDR3nt: TGTGCCAGCAGCGCCACAGGGTCCCCAGATACGCAGTATTTT
j_gene: TRBJ2-3
v_gene: TRBV9
d_gene: .
abundance: many

CDR3aa: CASRRSSYNEQFF
CDR3nt: TGTGCCAGCAGACGGAGCTCCTACAATGAGCAGTTCTTC
j_gene: TRBJ2-1
v_gene: TRBV12-3/TRBV12-4
d_gene: .
abundance: many

CDR3aa: CASAGGESSYNEQFF
CDR3nt: TGTGCCAGCGCCGGAGGGGAATCCTCCTACAATGAGCAGTTCTTC
j_gene: TRBJ2-1
v_gene: TRBV5-4
d_gene: .
abundance: .

CDR3aa: CASSLGGLPADTQYF
CDR3nt: TGTGCCAGCAGCTTAGGGGGACTTCCCGCCGATACGCAGTATTTT
j_gene: TRBJ2-3
v_gene: TRBV7-8
d_gene: .
abundance: once

CDR3aa: CASSQDLGLGFNEQFF
CDR3nt: TGTGCCAGCAGCCAAGATCTGGGACTGGGCTTCAATGAGCAGTTCTTC
j_gene: TRBJ2-1
v_gene: TRBV4-2
d_gene: .
abundance: many

CDR3aa: CSVEDPGRLFGEQFF
CDR3nt: TGCAGCGTTGAAGATCCGGGCCGGCTCTTCGGTGAGCAGTTCTTC
j_gene: TRBJ2-1
v_gene: TRBV29-1
d_gene: .
abundance: once

CDR3aa: CASSWGGGPQETQYF
CDR3nt: TGTGCCAGCAGCTGGGGCGGGGGACCCCAAGAGACCCAGTACTTC
j_gene: TRBJ2-5
v_gene: TRBV12-3/TRBV12-4
d_gene: TRBD2
abundance: .

CDR3aa: CASSGHQGSTDTQYF
CDR3nt: TGTGCCAGCAGTGGACACCAGGGTAGCACAGATACGCAGTATTTT
j_gene: TRBJ2-3
v_gene: TRBV25-1
d_gene: .
abundance: .

CDR3aa: CASSPREQGGYTF
CDR3nt: TGTGCCAGCAGTCCAAGGGAGCAGGGAGGCTACACCTTC
j_gene: TRBJ1-2
v_gene: TRBV11-2
d_gene: .
abundance: .

CDR3aa: CASRGQGTPTGTEAFF
CDR3nt: TGTGCCAGCAGGGGACAGGGAACCCCTACGGGCACTGAAGCTTTCTTT
j_gene: TRBJ1-1
v_gene: TRBV2
d_gene: TRBD1
abundance: .

CDR3aa: CASSPLADTDEQYF
CDR3nt: TGTGCCAGCAGTCCCCTCGCAGACACAGACGAGCAGTACTTC
j_gene: TRBJ2-7
v_gene: TRBV28
d_gene: .
abundance: .

CDR3aa: CASSPHPLSGRAGGELFF
CDR3nt: TGTGCCAGCAGCCCGCATCCTCTATCCGGGAGGGCTGGCGGGGAGCTGTTTTTT
j_gene: TRBJ2-2
v_gene: TRBV7-6
d_gene: TRBD2
abundance: many

CDR3aa: CATSGDSPNTGELFF
CDR3nt: TGTGCCACCAGTGGTGACAGTCCGAACACCGGGGAGCTGTTTTTT
j_gene: TRBJ2-2
v_gene: TRBV24-1
d_gene: .
abundance: .

CDR3aa: CSAKEGIYGYTF
CDR3nt: TGCAGTGCCAAGGAGGGAATCTATGGCTACACCTTC
j_gene: TRBJ1-2
v_gene: TRBV20-1
d_gene: .
abundance: few

CDR3aa: CASSVGRGKPLHF
CDR3nt: TGTGCCAGCAGCGTAGGACGGGGCAAACCCCTCCACTTT
j_gene: TRBJ1-6
v_gene: TRBV9
d_gene: .
abundance: .

CDR3aa: CASSPGQGDEKLFF
CDR3nt: TGTGCCAGCAGCCCGGGACAGGGGGACGAAAAACTGTTTTTT
j_gene: TRBJ1-4
v_gene: TRBV11-2
d_gene: TRBD1
abundance: few

CDR3aa: CASSLGNVRSDTEAFF
CDR3nt: TGTGCCAGCAGCCTAGGGAACGTTCGATCCGACACTGAAGCTTTCTTT
j_gene: TRBJ1-1
v_gene: TRBV3-1
d_gene: .
abundance: few

CDR3aa: CSASPGGIADTQYF
CDR3nt: TGCAGCGCCAGCCCAGGGGGCATAGCGGATACGCAGTATTTT
j_gene: TRBJ2-3
v_gene: TRBV29-1
d_gene: TRBD1
abundance: many

CDR3aa: CASSLSSNTEAFF
CDR3nt: TGTGCCAGCAGCTTGAGTTCGAACACTGAAGCTTTCTTT
j_gene: TRBJ1-1
v_gene: TRBV11-2
d_gene: .
abundance: few

CDR3aa: CASSSGLITDTQYF
CDR3nt: TGTGCCAGCAGCTCGGGACTAATCACAGATACGCAGTATTTT
j_gene: TRBJ2-3
v_gene: TRBV7-2
d_gene: TRBD2
abundance: few

CDR3aa: CASSLVTGSNEKLFF
CDR3nt: TGTGCCAGCAGCTTAGTGACAGGCTCTAATGAAAAACTGTTTTTT
j_gene: TRBJ1-4
v_gene: TRBV7-6
d_gene: .
abundance: few

CDR3aa: CASSSQQGDVKETQYF
CDR3nt: TGTGCCAGCAGTTCCCAACAGGGTGATGTGAAAGAGACCCAGTACTTC
j_gene: TRBJ2-5
v_gene: TRBV6-6
d_gene: .
abundance: many

CDR3aa: CASSTSGNTIYF
CDR3nt: TGTGCCAGCTCAACATCTGGAAACACCATATATTTT
j_gene: TRBJ1-3
v_gene: TRBV28
d_gene: .
abundance: .

CDR3aa: CASSARPGLTSWEQFF
CDR3nt: TGTGCCAGCAGCGCGAGGCCGGGACTAACCTCTTGGGAGCAGTTCTTC
j_gene: TRBJ2-1
v_gene: TRBV7-9
d_gene: TRBD2
abundance: many

CDR3aa: CASSLSRANRETQYF
CDR3nt: TGTGCCAGCAGTTTATCCCGGGCTAATAGAGAGACCCAGTACTTC
j_gene: TRBJ2-5
v_gene: TRBV27
d_gene: .
abundance: few

CDR3aa: CASSLTAKYEQYF
CDR3nt: TGTGCCAGCAGTTTGACAGCTAAGTACGAGCAGTACTTC
j_gene: TRBJ2-7
v_gene: TRBV27
d_gene: .
abundance: few

CDR3aa: CASRSGRATGELFF
CDR3nt: TGTGCCAGCCGCAGCGGGAGGGCGACCGGGGAGCTGTTTTTT
j_gene: TRBJ2-2
v_gene: TRBV7-7
d_gene: TRBD2
abundance: .

CDR3aa: CASSLSPPREPTDTQYF
CDR3nt: TGTGCCAGCAGCTTATCCCCGCCGCGAGAGCCAACAGATACGCAGTATTTT
j_gene: TRBJ2-3
v_gene: TRBV7-3
d_gene: .
abundance: .

CDR3aa: CASSYDRGPETQYF
CDR3nt: TGTGCCAGCAGCTATGACAGGGGGCCAGAGACCCAGTACTTC
j_gene: TRBJ2-5
v_gene: TRBV11-2
d_gene: TRBD1
abundance: .

CDR3aa: CASSPTPNTEAFF
CDR3nt: TGTGCCAGCAGTCCAACTCCGAACACTGAAGCTTTCTTT
j_gene: TRBJ1-1
v_gene: TRBV12-3/TRBV12-4
d_gene: .
abundance: .

CDR3aa: CASGVQSSGNTIYF
CDR3nt: TGTGCCAGCGGCGTACAGAGCTCTGGAAACACCATATATTTT
j_gene: TRBJ1-3
v_gene: TRBV3-1
d_gene: .
abundance: few

CDR3aa: CASSVGNRGSGANVLTF
CDR3nt: TGTGCCAGCAGCGTAGGGAACAGGGGCTCTGGGGCCAACGTCCTGACTTTC
j_gene: TRBJ2-6
v_gene: TRBV7-9
d_gene: TRBD1
abundance: .

CDR3aa: CASTGRGTNEQFF
CDR3nt: TGTGCCAGCACCGGTAGAGGGACCAATGAGCAGTTCTTC
j_gene: TRBJ2-1
v_gene: TRBV9
d_gene: .
abundance: many

CDR3aa: CASSFIGQETQYF
CDR3nt: TGTGCCAGCAGCTTTATTGGCCAAGAGACCCAGTACTTC
j_gene: TRBJ2-5
v_gene: TRBV5-6
d_gene: .
abundance: few

CDR3aa: CSVEEYEQFF
CDR3nt: TGCAGCGTTGAAGAGTATGAGCAGTTCTTC
j_gene: TRBJ2-1
v_gene: TRBV29-1
d_gene: .
abundance: .

CDR3aa: CASSFGGNEQFF
CDR3nt: TGTGCCAGCAGTTTTGGGGGGAATGAGCAGTTCTTC
j_gene: TRBJ2-1
v_gene: TRBV12-3/TRBV12-4
d_gene: .
abundance: many

CDR3aa: CASSLGQGFWQYF
CDR3nt: TGTGCCAGCAGCCTGGGACAGGGGTTCTGGCAGTACTTC
j_gene: TRBJ2-7
v_gene: TRBV14
d_gene: TRBD1
abundance: many

CDR3aa: CASSSERLAANTGELFF
CDR3nt: TGTGCCAGCAGCTCGGAGCGGCTAGCGGCGAACACCGGGGAGCTGTTTTTT
j_gene: TRBJ2-2
v_gene: TRBV11-2
d_gene: TRBD2
abundance: few

CDR3aa: CASSPLGGRDEAFF
CDR3nt: TGCGCCAGCAGCCCCCTAGGGGGACGGGATGAAGCTTTCTTT
j_gene: TRBJ1-1
v_gene: TRBV5-1
d_gene: .
abundance: .

CDR3aa: CASSPRPAGQGGYEQYF
CDR3nt: TGTGCCAGCAGCCCCCGCCCGGCTGGACAGGGTGGCTACGAGCAGTACTTC
j_gene: TRBJ2-7
v_gene: TRBV7-2
d_gene: TRBD1
abundance: .

CDR3aa: CASSRPAGSPLEQYF
CDR3nt: TGTGCCAGCAGCCGCCCTGCAGGATCTCCTCTCGAGCAGTACTTC
j_gene: TRBJ2-7
v_gene: TRBV6-5
d_gene: .
abundance: few

CDR3aa: CASSLGWQFTEAFF
CDR3nt: TGTGCCAGCAGCTTAGGTTGGCAGTTCACTGAAGCTTTCTTT
j_gene: TRBJ1-1
v_gene: TRBV7-2
d_gene: .
abundance: few

CDR3aa: CASSHEESSGTVNEQFF
CDR3nt: TGTGCCAGCAGCCACGAAGAGAGTAGCGGGACAGTCAATGAGCAGTTCTTC
j_gene: TRBJ2-1
v_gene: TRBV7-3
d_gene: .
abundance: many

CDR3aa: CASSPTVSYEQYF
CDR3nt: TGTGCCAGCAGTCCGACAGTGTCCTACGAGCAGTACTTC
j_gene: TRBJ2-7
v_gene: TRBV27
d_gene: .
abundance: .

CDR3aa: CASSLWGGSSTGELFF
CDR3nt: TGTGCCAGCAGTTTATGGGGGGGTAGCTCTACCGGGGAGCTGTTTTTT
j_gene: TRBJ2-2
v_gene: TRBV28
d_gene: .
abundance: many

CDR3aa: CASSPPDRGGTDTQYF
CDR3nt: TGTGCCAGCAGTCCCCCCGACAGGGGGGGCACAGATACGCAGTATTTT
j_gene: TRBJ2-3
v_gene: TRBV28
d_gene: TRBD1
abundance: .

CDR3aa: CASSLMGPRAEAFF
CDR3nt: TGTGCCAGCAGTTTGATGGGCCCGAGGGCTGAAGCTTTCTTT
j_gene: TRBJ1-1
v_gene: TRBV28
d_gene: .
abundance: many

CDR3aa: CASTSEGRGRANYGYTF
CDR3nt: TGCGCCAGCACCTCCGAAGGCAGGGGCCGAGCTAACTATGGCTACACCTTC
j_gene: TRBJ1-2
v_gene: TRBV10-2
d_gene: .
abundance: few

CDR3aa: CAGLRGIEDTEAFF
CDR3nt: TGTGCCGGCCTCCGGGGAATAGAGGACACTGAAGCTTTCTTT
j_gene: TRBJ1-1
v_gene: TRBV21-1
d_gene: .
abundance: many

CDR3aa: CSVGLAGASNEQFF
CDR3nt: TGCAGCGTGGGACTAGCGGGAGCCTCTAATGAGCAGTTCTTC
j_gene: TRBJ2-1
v_gene: TRBV29-1
d_gene: TRBD2
abundance: few

CDR3aa: CANENLKREIRTGELFF
CDR3nt: TGTGCCAACGAAAACCTCAAGCGGGAGATTCGAACCGGGGAGCTGTTTTTT
j_gene: TRBJ2-2
v_gene: TRBV28
d_gene: TRBD2
abundance: few

CDR3aa: CASNLLGKGEQYF
CDR3nt: TGTGCCAGCAACCTACTAGGGAAGGGCGAGCAGTACTTC
j_gene: TRBJ2-7
v_gene: TRBV12-3/TRBV12-4
d_gene: .
abundance: many